This TCR beta chain was retrieved from a study of blood T cell repertoires in COVID-19. Background on the study: The United States, Italy and Spain provided the acute and convalescent COVID-19 samples. PBMCs, B-cell-depleted T cells, or T cells provided the cDNA or gDNA that made up the material.

Repertoires were generated with immunoSEQ multiplex PCR, while TCRdb's copy carries only in-frame clones and drops some. The sample consists of 150,000 to 200,000 clones, more than 85% of them appearing once. Losses at the gene ends were 0 bases for V and 4 bases for J; bases not matched to a gene: 2. This CDR3 is 15 amino acids long. Looked up from germline, CDR1 is ENHRY and CDR2 is SYGVKD. Sequencing used peripheral blood. This sequence was found in a woman in her thirties with active or convalescent COVID-19. This chain connects TRBV10-3 to TRBJ2-5; the match to TRBD2 covers 10 bases. CDR3 sequence: CAISESRTSGETQYF. CDR3 DNA sequence: TGTGCCATCAGTGAGTCCCGGACTAGCGGAGAGACCCAGTACTTC.